One T cell receptor beta chain is described in this entry. The antigen it recognizes is unknown. It has no much larger one-base neighbor in the sample; base qualities were not kept. At one collaborating source in Seattle, patients were enrolled during active infection and were followed longitudinally through the course of disease. The collaborating institutions used their own protocols to collect whole blood in K2EDTA tubes. Collaborator samples were shipped for TCRbeta analysis as frozen whole blood, isolated PBMCs, or DNA extracted from either sample type. The immunoSEQ Assay, a bias-controlled multiplex PCR, was used to amplify TCRbeta CDR3 regions from genomic DNA. Turning to the authors' computational methods: The number of nucleated cells in each sample was estimated by amplification of reference gene primers within the assay. Sequence reads were collapsed and filtered to measure the absolute abundance of every unique TCRbeta CDR3 rearrangement. For each sample, productive Simpson clonality was calculated by taking the square root of Simpson's diversity index across productive rearrangements. Drawn from immuneACCESS, this table holds only the in-frame rearrangements with V and J called that TCRdb kept. Clones are partly lost; checked studies trace under half to an unresolved V gene and leave the rest unexplained. That table is the source of V, J and clone size, and D and trimming were worked out from the DNA. Counted in this sample were 200,000 to 250,000 clones; approximately 84% of them appeared once. Together, the top ten hold over 6.5% of the sample.

Unmatched junction bases come to 4, with V trimmed by 3 bases and J by 2 bases. Per the germline V gene, SGHDT is the CDR1 and YYEEEE is the CDR2. The CDR3 has 15 amino acids, counting the end cysteine and phenylalanine. Kept here is only the CDR3 DNA, which spans 45 bases and is read in frame from base 1. This specimen comes from a study of blood T cell repertoires in COVID-19 (TCRdb year 2020). Describing the broader study: The collaborator samples originated in the United States, Italy and Spain and spanned the acute and convalescent phases of COVID-19. The prospective study material was composed of cDNA or gDNA derived from T cells, B-cell-depleted T cells, or PBMCs. Subjects who had been exposed to COVID-19, were actively infected with it, or had recovered from it provided the deeply sampled blood TCRbeta repertoires that made up the dataset. The repertoires were released in a freely available public database meant as a resource for research on the immune response to SARS-CoV-2. The samples were drawn from two sources: the first 160 participants of the ongoing ImmuneRACE study, and 1,200 or so subjects contributed by 6 global collaborators. A de-identified subject ID, COVID-19 status, age in years and sex were almost always included in the sample metadata. Where available, HLA class I and class II types were taken from metadata supplied by the sample provider and were not determined by assay-based typing.

Results the study describes overall, beyond this receptor: The amount of clinical and demographic metadata varied by source and participant and was provided uncurated.

Here the chain combines TRBV5-6 and TRBJ2-5; 10 nucleotides in the junction match TRBD1. What was sequenced was peripheral blood. This TCR came from a woman of 80 years or more with COVID-19, enrolled during active disease. The DNA sequence reads TGTGCCAGCAGCTCCCTGGGACAGGGGCAAGAGACCCAGTACTTC. Its translation reads: CASSSLGQGQETQYF.